This T cell receptor (beta chain) is drawn from a study of cytomegalovirus exposure and HLA in healthy donors. Across the study: Prior work identified some 120 million unique TCR beta sequences in around 170 million T cells. Early release data held 85 million or so unique TCRs from HLA-typed donors.

Study conclusions and caveats: Cytomegalovirus association was listed for 150 or so TCR beta chains. Relative to equally common others, HLA-associated TCR beta chains showed greater clonal expansion in a later analysis.

Regarding this clone: The antigen remains undetermined.

The germline V gene encodes CDR1 SQVTM and CDR2 ANQGSEA. Trimming left V 5 bases short and J 10 bases short, with 18 bases between. The CDR3 has 13 residues. Researchers ran the PCR with 60 Vbeta and 13 Jbeta primers. TCRdb's table, derived via immunoSEQ multiplex PCR, lists solely in-frame clones and lacks some. The sample shows approximately 110,000 clones, around 80% of them seen only once. This clonotype was obtained from a man in his fifties or sixties in good health and CMV-seronegative. The sequenced material came from PBMCs. The chain carries TRBV29-1 and TRBJ2-4, with TRBD1 as a possible D gene (6 bases). The CDR3 spells CSVRQAQSSIQYF. CDR3 sequence (DNA): TGCAGCGTTAGACAGGCCCAAAGCTCTATTCAGTACTTC.